Below, 9 T cell receptor beta chains from the same sample are listed, as sequenced in a study of T cell repertoires in cytomegalovirus infection. TCRdb processed the reads anew with MiXCR; each CDR3 protein has one entry. There are 450,000 to 550,000 distinct CDR3 sequences in the sample; 16% occur only once, and roughly a quarter lies in the top ten. The sample comprised CD8+ T cells from PBMCs. The receptors derive from a human donor in good health (CMV status not recorded). Some clones in this sample may be carry-over from other donors' samples.

At least ten counts were recorded for this clonotype. The rearrangement uses TRBV4-1 and TRBJ1-2; D is uncertain. With 0 bases removed from V and 14 bases from J, the gap between germline ends came to 19 bases. CDR1 is MGHRA and CDR2 is YSYEKL in the germline V gene. CDR3 size: 14 residues. Here the CDR3 reads CASSQDMPTVEKTF. CDR3 DNA: TGCGCCAGCAGCCAAGATATGCCCACAGTGGAGAAGACCTTC.

This clonotype has ten or more counts. J is TRBJ1-1 and V is TRBV12-3 or TRBV12-4; D is unresolved. This CDR3 region has 13 residues. V lost 6 bases, J lost 4 bases, and 12 bases lay in between. The DNA of the CDR3 is TGTGCCAGCAGGAGCGGGAAGGGCACTGAAGCTTTCTTT. It yields the protein CASRSGKGTEAFF.

This clonotype was recorded at least ten times. This chain joins TRBV7-9 and TRBJ1-1, with D uncertain. This CDR3 is built from 14 residues. The germline V and J ends were trimmed by 5 bases and 6 bases, with 16 bases remaining between them. Germline lookup yields CDR1 SEHNR and CDR2 FQNEAQ (reference sequence). CDR3 bases: TGTGCCAGCAGCCCCCGGGAAGGGCGTGCTGAAGCTTTCTTT. This gives the protein CASSPREGRAEAFF. The full variable domain, completed using reference TRBV7-9 and TRBJ1-1, is DTGVSQNPRHKITKRGQNVTFRCDPISEHNRLYWYRQTLGQGPEFLTYFQNEAQLEKSRLLSDRFSAERPKGSFSTLEIQRTEQGDSAMYLCASSPREGRAEAFFGQGTRLTVV.

A few counts support this clonotype. The V and J genes are TRBV4-2 and TRBJ2-3; D possibly corresponds to TRBD2 (5 bases). The germline V gene has CDR1 LGHNA and CDR2 YNFKEQ. V lost 0 bases to trimming and J lost 5 bases, with 15 bases between them. The length of the CDR3 is 16 residues. Written as DNA, the CDR3 is TGTGCCAGCAGCCAAGATTACTCAGGAGGCGAAGATACGCAGTATTTT. It translates to CASSQDYSGGEDTQYF.

The chain joins TRBV2 to TRBJ2-5; 7 bases match TRBD2. The CDR3 is 14 residues long. Looked up from germline, CDR1 is SNHLY and CDR2 is FYNNEI. V gave up 6 bases and J gave up 1 base; unmatched junction bases: 5. Here the CDR3 reads CASRDSGPQETQYF. The CDR3, as DNA: TGTGCCAGCAGGGATAGCGGGCCCCAAGAGACCCAGTACTTC.

V is TRBV18 and J is TRBJ1-4; no definite D call. This CDR3 is 18 amino acids long. V lost 6 bases to trimming and J lost 7 bases, with 27 bases between them. Germline assignment: CDR1 KGHSH and CDR2 LQKENI. The CDR3 nucleotides read TGTGCCAGCTCCCAGCGGCGACACGACACTTCTCCTACTGAAAAACTGTTTTTT. Translated, it gives CASSQRRHDTSPTEKLFF.

This clonotype appeared a few times. The chain is built from TRBV6-1 and TRBJ1-2, with TRBD1 as a possible D gene (5 bases). This CDR3 region has 14 residues. The V gene's germline CDR1 is MNHNS and CDR2 SASEGT. V was pared by 5 bases and J by 4 bases, with 14 bases between. The CDR3, as DNA: TGTGCCAGCAGTACATCCGGGACGTCCTATGGCTACACCTTC. This sequence encodes CASSTSGTSYGYTF.

Details on this clonotype: At one end, the junction sequence differs from germline, possibly due to a read error. As DNA, the CDR3 is TGTGCCTGGAGCCGAACGACACTCCGGCGCCGCAACTACGGGGGTTTT. Translation: CAWSRTTLRRRNYGGF. The chain is built from TRBV30 and TRBJ1-4; TRBD1 might be the D (5 bases). In germline, CDR1 is GTSNPN, CDR2 SVGIG (reference sequence). The CDR3 is made up of 16 amino acids.

There are many counts of this clonotype. The J gene is TRBJ1-1, the V gene TRBV7-3; D may be TRBD1 (5 bases). Trimming removed 1 base from V and 3 bases from J, with 15 bases in between. CDR3 length: 16 residues. Germline V gives CDR1 SGHTA, CDR2 FQGTGA. The CDR3 loop is CASSLSGGGEYTEAFF. The CDR3 nucleotides read TGTGCCAGCAGCTTAAGTGGGGGAGGGGAATACACTGAAGCTTTCTTT.